Below are 5 T cell receptor beta chains sequenced from a single sample in a study of human T cells and chemical hapten exposure. As to time point: patch test 1, 2 weeks after DPC sensitization. As to treatment: therapeutic diphenylcyclopropenone sensitization with weekly scalp DPC. Using its own MiXCR run on the RACE reads, TCRdb lists one record per CDR3 protein. The sample contains some 170,000 distinct CDR3 sequences, under 25% of which appear only once. Sequences were derived from whole blood, sampled in connection with sensitization to the hapten diphenylcyclopropenone (DPC). These receptors originate from a woman aged 50 to 60 with alopecia areata. Some clones in this sample may be carry-over from other donors' samples.

The genes are TRBV12-5 and TRBJ1-3; TRBD1 matches 9 bases. From germline, CDR1 is LGHNT and CDR2 FRNRAP. V gave up 2 bases and J gave up 2 bases; unmatched junction bases: 4. The CDR3 covers 16 residues. CDR3 sequence: CASGLRTGVAGNTIYF. The CDR3 DNA sequence: TGTGCTAGTGGTTTGAGGACAGGGGTTGCTGGAAACACCATATATTTT.

The sample holds a few counts of this clonotype. The genes are TRBV10-2 and TRBJ2-3; no clear D gene. V was cut by 2 bases and J by 3 bases, with 9 bases left in between. The CDR3 covers 14 residues. Looked up from germline, CDR1 is WSHSY and CDR2 is SAAADI. CDR3 DNA: TGCGCCAGCAGTGAGGGATCAAGGACAGATACGCAGTATTTT. Translating it yields CASSEGSRTDTQYF.

J is TRBJ2-5 and V is TRBV29-1; 14 bases are shared with TRBD2. Trimming took 7 bases from V and 2 from J; bases not matched to a gene: 15. Germline V gene data show CDR1 as SQVTM and CDR2 as ANQGSEA. This CDR3 has 18 residues. As DNA, the CDR3 is TGCAGCGGAAAAGGGACTAGCGGGAGTCCAACGGATCAAGAGACCCAGTACTTC. Amino acids: CSGKGTSGSPTDQETQYF.

The V and J genes are TRBV12-3 or TRBV12-4 and TRBJ2-2, with D perhaps TRBD1 or TRBD2 (5 bases each). This CDR3 is built from 15 residues. V dropped 2 bases and J dropped 4 bases, with 11 bases sitting between them. Here the CDR3 reads CASSLSGTSTGELFF. The CDR3 coding sequence is TGTGCCAGCAGTTTATCAGGGACCTCCACCGGGGAGCTGTTTTTT.

This clonotype has ten or more counts. The chain carries TRBV3-1 and TRBJ2-3; the match to TRBD1 covers 8 bases. Germline V lookup: CDR1 LGHDT, CDR2 YNNKEL (reference sequence). CDR3 size: 20 residues. V gave up 2 bases and J gave up 1 base; unmatched junction bases: 17. The CDR3 reads CASSQRTPGGPGRRTDTQYF. CDR3 nucleotide sequence: TGTGCCAGCAGCCAAAGGACCCCAGGGGGCCCGGGGCGGCGCACAGATACGCAGTATTTT.